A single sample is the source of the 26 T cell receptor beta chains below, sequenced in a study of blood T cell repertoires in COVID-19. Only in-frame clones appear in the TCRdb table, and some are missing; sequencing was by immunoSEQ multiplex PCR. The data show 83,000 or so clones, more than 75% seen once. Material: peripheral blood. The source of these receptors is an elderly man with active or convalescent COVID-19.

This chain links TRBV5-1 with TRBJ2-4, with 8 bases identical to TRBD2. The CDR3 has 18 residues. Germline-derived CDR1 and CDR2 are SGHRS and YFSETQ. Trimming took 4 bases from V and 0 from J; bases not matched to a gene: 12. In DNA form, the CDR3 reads TGCGCCAGCAGCCCGGCGGGGCGGGGGGCGTCAGCCAAAAACATTCAGTACTTC. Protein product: CASSPAGRGASAKNIQYF.

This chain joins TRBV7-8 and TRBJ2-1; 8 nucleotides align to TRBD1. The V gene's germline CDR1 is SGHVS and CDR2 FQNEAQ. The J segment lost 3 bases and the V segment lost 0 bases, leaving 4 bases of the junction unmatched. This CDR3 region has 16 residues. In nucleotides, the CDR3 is TGTGCCAGCAGCTTAGCGCGGGACAGGCTCTACAATGAGCAGTTCTTC. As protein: CASSLARDRLYNEQFF.

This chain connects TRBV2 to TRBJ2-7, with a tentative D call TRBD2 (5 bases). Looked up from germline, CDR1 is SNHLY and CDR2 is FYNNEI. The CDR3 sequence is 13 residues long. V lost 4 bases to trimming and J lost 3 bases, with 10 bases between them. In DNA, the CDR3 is TGTGCCAGCAGTGTATCGGGAATCTACGAGCAGTACGTC. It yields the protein CASSVSGIYEQYV.

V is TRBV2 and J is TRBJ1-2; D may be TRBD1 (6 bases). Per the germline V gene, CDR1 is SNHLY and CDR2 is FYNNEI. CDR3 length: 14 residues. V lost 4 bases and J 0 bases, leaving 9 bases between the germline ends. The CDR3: CASSVRGANYGYTF. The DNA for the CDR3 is TGTGCCAGCAGTGTCAGGGGAGCTAACTATGGCTACACCTTC.

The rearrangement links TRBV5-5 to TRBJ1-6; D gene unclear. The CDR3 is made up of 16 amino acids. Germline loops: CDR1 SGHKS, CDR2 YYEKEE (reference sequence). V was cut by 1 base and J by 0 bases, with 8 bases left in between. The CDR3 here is CASSLKQSSYNSPLHF. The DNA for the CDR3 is TGTGCCAGCAGCTTGAAACAGAGCTCCTATAATTCACCCCTCCACTTT.

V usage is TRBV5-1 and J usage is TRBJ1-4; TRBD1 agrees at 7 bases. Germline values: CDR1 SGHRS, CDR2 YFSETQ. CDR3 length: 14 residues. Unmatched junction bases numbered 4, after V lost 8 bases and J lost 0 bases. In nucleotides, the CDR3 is TGCGCCAGTGCGACAGGGCCAACTAATGAAAAACTGTTTTTT. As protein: CASATGPTNEKLFF.

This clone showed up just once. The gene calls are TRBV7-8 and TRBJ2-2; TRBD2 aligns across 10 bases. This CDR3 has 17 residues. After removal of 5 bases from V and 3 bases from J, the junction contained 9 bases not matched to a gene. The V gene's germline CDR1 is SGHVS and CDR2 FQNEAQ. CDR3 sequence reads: CASSTSLAGVYTGELFF. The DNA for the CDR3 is TGTGCCAGCAGCACCAGCCTAGCGGGAGTGTACACCGGGGAGCTGTTTTTT.

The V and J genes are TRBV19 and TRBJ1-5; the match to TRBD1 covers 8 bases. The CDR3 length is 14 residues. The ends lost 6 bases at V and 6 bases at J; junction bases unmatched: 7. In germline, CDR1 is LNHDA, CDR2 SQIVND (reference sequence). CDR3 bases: TGTGCCAGTAGGTCAGGGGGCCGGGGTCAGCCCCAGCATTTT. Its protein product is CASRSGGRGQPQHF.

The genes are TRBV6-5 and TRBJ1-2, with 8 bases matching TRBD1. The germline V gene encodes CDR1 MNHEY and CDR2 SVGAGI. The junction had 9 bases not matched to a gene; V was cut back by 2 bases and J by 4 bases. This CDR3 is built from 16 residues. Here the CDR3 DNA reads TGTGCCAGCAGTTACACCCCGACAGGGGAGGGCTATGGCTACACCTTC. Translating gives CASSYTPTGEGYGYTF.

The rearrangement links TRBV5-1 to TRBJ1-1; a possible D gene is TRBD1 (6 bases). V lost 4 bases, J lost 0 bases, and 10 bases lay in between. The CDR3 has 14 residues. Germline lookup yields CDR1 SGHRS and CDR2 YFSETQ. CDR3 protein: CASSQDSMNTEAFF. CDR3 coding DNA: TGCGCCAGCAGCCAGGACAGCATGAACACTGAAGCTTTCTTT. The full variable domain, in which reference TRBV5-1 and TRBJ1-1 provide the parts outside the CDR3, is KAGVTQTPRYLIKTRGQQVTLSCSPISGHRSVSWYQQTPGQGLQFLFEYFSETQRNKGNFPGRFSGRQFSNSRSEMNVSTLELGDSALYLCASSQDSMNTEAFFGQGTRLTVV.

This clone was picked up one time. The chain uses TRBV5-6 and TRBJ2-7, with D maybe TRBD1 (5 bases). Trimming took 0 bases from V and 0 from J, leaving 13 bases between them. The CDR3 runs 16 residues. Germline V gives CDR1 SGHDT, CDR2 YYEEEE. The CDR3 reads CASSLASGHRSYEQYV. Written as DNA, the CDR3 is TGTGCCAGCAGCTTGGCTTCTGGACACCGCTCCTACGAGCAGTACGTC.

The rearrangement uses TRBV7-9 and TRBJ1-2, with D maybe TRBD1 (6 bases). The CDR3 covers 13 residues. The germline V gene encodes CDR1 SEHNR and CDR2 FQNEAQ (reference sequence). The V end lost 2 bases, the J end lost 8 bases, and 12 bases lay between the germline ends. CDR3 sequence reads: CASSLNRVDGYTF. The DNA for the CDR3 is TGTGCCAGCAGCTTAAACAGGGTAGACGGCTACACCTTC.

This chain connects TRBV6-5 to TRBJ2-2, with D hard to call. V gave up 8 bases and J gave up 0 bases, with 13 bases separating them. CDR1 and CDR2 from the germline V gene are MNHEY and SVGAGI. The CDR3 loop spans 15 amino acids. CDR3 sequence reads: CASAVRGANTGELFF. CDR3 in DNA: TGTGCCAGCGCGGTTCGTGGCGCGAACACCGGGGAGCTGTTTTTT.

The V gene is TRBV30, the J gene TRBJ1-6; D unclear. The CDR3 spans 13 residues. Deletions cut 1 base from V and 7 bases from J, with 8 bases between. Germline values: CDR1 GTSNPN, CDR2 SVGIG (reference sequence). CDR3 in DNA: TGTGCCTGGAGTGAACTGAGAAATTCACCCCTCCACTTT. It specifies CAWSELRNSPLHF.

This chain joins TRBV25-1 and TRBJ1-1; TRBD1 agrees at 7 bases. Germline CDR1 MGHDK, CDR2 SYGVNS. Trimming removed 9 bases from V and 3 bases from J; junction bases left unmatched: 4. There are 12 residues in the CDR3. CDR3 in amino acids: CASRTGDTEAFF. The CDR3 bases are TGTGCCAGTAGGACAGGCGACACTGAAGCTTTCTTT.

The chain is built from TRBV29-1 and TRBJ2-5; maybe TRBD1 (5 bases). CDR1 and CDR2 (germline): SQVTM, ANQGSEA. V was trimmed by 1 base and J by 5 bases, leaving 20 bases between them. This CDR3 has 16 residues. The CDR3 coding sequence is TGCAGCGTTGAAGGAAACCCGCAGGGATTCCGGGAGACCCAGTACTTC. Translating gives CSVEGNPQGFRETQYF. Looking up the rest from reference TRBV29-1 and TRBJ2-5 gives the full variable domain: SAVISQKPSRDICQRGTSLTIQCQVDSQVTMMFWYRQQPGQSLTLIATANQGSEATYESGFVIDKFPISRPNLTFSTLTVSNMSPEDSSIYLCSVEGNPQGFRETQYFGPGTRLLVL.

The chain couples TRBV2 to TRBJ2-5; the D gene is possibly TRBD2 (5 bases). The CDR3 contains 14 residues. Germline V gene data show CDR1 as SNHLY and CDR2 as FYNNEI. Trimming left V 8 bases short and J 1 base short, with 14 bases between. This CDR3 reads CASVKDFSQETQYF. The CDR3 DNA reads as TGTGCCAGCGTTAAGGACTTTTCCCAAGAGACCCAGTACTTC.

CDR3 bases: TGTGCCACCAGTGATTTGACGCGGGGGGCCTACAATGAGCAGTTCTTC. It translates to CATSDLTRGAYNEQFF. This chain joins TRBV24-1 and TRBJ2-1; the match to TRBD2 covers 8 bases. CDR3 length: 16 amino acids. In germline, CDR1 is KGHDR, CDR2 SFDVKD. The V segment lost 0 bases and the J segment 2 bases; nucleotides outside the gene matches: 2.

The CDR3 bases are TGTGCCAGCAGCTTAGTGGGGGGATCAAACTCCTACAATGAGCAGTTCTTC. Encoded protein: CASSLVGGSNSYNEQFF. The V call is TRBV7-9, the J call TRBJ2-1; D is perhaps TRBD2 (6 bases). This CDR3 region has 17 residues. Trimming cost V 1 base and J 0 bases, with 13 bases left between them. The germline CDR1 and CDR2 sequences are SEHNR and FQNEAQ (reference sequence).

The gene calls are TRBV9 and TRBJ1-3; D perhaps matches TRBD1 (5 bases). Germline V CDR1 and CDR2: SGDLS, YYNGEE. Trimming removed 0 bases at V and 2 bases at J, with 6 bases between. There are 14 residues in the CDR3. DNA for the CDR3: TGTGCCAGCAGCGTAGAGACAGCTGGAAACACCATATATTTT. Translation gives CASSVETAGNTIYF.

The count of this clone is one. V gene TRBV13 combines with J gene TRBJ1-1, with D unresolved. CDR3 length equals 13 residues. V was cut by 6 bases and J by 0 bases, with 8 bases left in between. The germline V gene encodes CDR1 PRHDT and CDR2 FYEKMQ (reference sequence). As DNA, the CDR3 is TGTGCCAGCAGTTTTTACATGAACACTGAAGCTTTCTTT. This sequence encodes CASSFYMNTEAFF. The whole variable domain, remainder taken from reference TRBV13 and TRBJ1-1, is AAGVIQSPRHLIKEKRETATLKCYPIPRHDTVYWYQQGPGQDPQFLISFYEKMQSDKGSIPDRFSAQQFSDYHSELNMSSLELGDSALYFCASSFYMNTEAFFGQGTRLTVV.

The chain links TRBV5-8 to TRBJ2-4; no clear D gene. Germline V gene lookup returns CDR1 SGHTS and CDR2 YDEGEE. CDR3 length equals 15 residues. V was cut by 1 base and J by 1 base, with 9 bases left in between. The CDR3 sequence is CASSLWSDAKNIQYF. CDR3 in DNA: TGTGCCAGCAGCTTGTGGTCAGATGCCAAAAACATTCAGTACTTC.

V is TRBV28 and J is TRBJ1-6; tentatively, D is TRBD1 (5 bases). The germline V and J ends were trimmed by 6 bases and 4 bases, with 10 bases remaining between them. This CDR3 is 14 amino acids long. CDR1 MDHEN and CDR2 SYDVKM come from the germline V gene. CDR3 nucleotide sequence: TGTGCCAGCAGAGTACAGGATTATAATTCACCCCTCCACTTT. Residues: CASRVQDYNSPLHF. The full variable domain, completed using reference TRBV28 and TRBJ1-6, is DVKVTQSSRYLVKRTGEKVFLECVQDMDHENMFWYRQDPGLGLRLIYFSYDVKMKEKGDIPEGYSVSREKKERFSLILESASTNQTSMYLCASRVQDYNSPLHFGNGTRLTVT.

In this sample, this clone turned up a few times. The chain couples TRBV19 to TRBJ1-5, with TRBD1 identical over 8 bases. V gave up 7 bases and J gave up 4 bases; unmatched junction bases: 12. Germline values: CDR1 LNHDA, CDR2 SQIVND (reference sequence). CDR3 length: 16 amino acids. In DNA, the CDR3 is TGTGCCAGTACAGTTCGACAGGGGACTGGAAATCAGCCCCAGCATTTT. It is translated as CASTVRQGTGNQPQHF.

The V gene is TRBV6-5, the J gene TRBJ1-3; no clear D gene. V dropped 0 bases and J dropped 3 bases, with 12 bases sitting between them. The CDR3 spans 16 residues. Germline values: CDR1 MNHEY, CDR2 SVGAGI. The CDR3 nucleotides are TGTGCCAGCAGTTACTCGTCGAGGCACATTGGAAACACCATATATTTT. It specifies CASSYSSRHIGNTIYF.

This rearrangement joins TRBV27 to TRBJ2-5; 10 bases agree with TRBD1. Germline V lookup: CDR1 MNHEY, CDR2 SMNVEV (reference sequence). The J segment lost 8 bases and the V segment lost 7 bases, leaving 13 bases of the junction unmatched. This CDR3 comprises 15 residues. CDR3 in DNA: TGTGCCAGCAAACTCGGGACAGGGGATTGGATAACCCAGTACTTC. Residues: CASKLGTGDWITQYF.